The 15 T cell receptor beta chains below were found in one sample sequenced in a study of breast tumors, draining lymph nodes, adjacent tissues. One entry per CDR3 protein, called by TCRdb with MiXCR from the multiplex PCR reads. This sample has 200,000 or so distinct CDR3 sequences, with about 32% found just once. Samples came from axillary lymph nodes draining the breast cancer. Material for sequencing was axillary lymph node tissue. The receptors shown here come from a female donor with breast cancer. Some clones in this sample may be carry-over from other donors' samples.

V usage is TRBV25-1 and J usage is TRBJ2-5, with a weak D call TRBD1 (6 bases). Germline CDR1 reads MGHDK; CDR2 reads SYGVNS. CDR3 length equals 16 residues. V lost 2 bases, J lost 4 bases, and 17 bases lay in between. CDR3 protein: CASSEPGSGARETQYF. The DNA for the CDR3 is TGTGCCAGCAGTGAACCTGGATCAGGGGCAAGAGAGACCCAGTACTTC. Variable domain in full (rest from reference TRBV25-1 and TRBJ2-5): EADIYQTPRYLVIGTGKKITLECSQTMGHDKMYWYQQDPGMELHLIHYSYGVNSTEKGDLSSESTVSRIRTEHFPLTLESARPSHTSQYLCASSEPGSGARETQYFGPGTRLLVL.

The CDR3 bases are TGTGCCAGCAGCGTCGAGCCAGGGTCTTATGAAAAACTGTTTTTT. It translates to CASSVEPGSYEKLFF. The chain links TRBV9 to TRBJ1-4; maybe TRBD1 (5 bases). Trimming left V 2 bases short and J 6 bases short, with 14 bases between. Germline CDR1 and CDR2: SGDLS and YYNGEE. The CDR3 spans 15 residues.

This clonotype was picked up many times. V and J are TRBV10-3 and TRBJ2-7; TRBD1 might be the D (5 bases). CDR3 length: 12 residues. V was cut by 4 bases and J by 3 bases, with 7 bases left in between. CDR1 and CDR2 from the germline V gene are ENHRY and SYGVKD. CDR3 region: CAISGQGYEQYF. The CDR3 DNA follows: TGTGCCATCAGTGGTCAGGGCTACGAGCAGTACTTC.

This clonotype has more than one count but fewer than ten. This chain joins TRBV5-4 and TRBJ2-3, with D tentatively TRBD2 (5 bases). The CDR3 contains 17 residues. Germline CDR1 reads SGHNT; CDR2 reads YYREEE (reference sequence). V gave up 5 bases and J gave up 3 bases, with 22 bases separating them. CDR3 sequence (DNA): TGTGCCAGCAGGTCCCCTGCAGAGGGCAGCTTTACAGATACGCAGTATTTT. This gives the protein CASRSPAEGSFTDTQYF.

This clonotype was recorded a few times. V gene TRBV6-2 or TRBV6-3 combines with J gene TRBJ2-7; no clear D. Between the trimmed V and J ends, which lost 5 bases and 6 bases, there was a span of 8 bases. The germline V gene encodes CDR1 MNHEY and CDR2 SVGEGT. This CDR3 region has 11 residues. The DNA for the CDR3 is TGTGCCAGCAGTCCAGCGTTCGAGCAGTACTTC. Translation: CASSPAFEQYF.

This clonotype was recorded at least ten times. This rearrangement joins TRBV18 to TRBJ1-2, with a tentative D call TRBD1 (6 bases). The germline V and J ends were trimmed by 3 bases and 4 bases, with 12 bases remaining between them. Germline values: CDR1 KGHSH, CDR2 LQKENI. There are 14 residues in the CDR3. Here the CDR3 reads CASSPRDISYGYTF. The DNA of the CDR3 is TGTGCCAGCTCACCGCGGGACATCTCCTATGGCTACACCTTC.

This chain links TRBV29-1 with TRBJ1-2, with 10 bases identical to TRBD1. The CDR3 is made up of 13 amino acids. With V trimmed by 1 base and J by 7 bases, 3 bases remained unmatched. Germline-derived CDR1 and CDR2 are SQVTM and ANQGSEA. DNA of the CDR3: TGCAGCGTTGAAGGGGACAGGGGTGCTGGCTACACCTTC. Its translation: CSVEGDRGAGYTF. The full variable domain, completed using reference TRBV29-1 and TRBJ1-2, is SAVISQKPSRDICQRGTSLTIQCQVDSQVTMMFWYRQQPGQSLTLIATANQGSEATYESGFVIDKFPISRPNLTFSTLTVSNMSPEDSSIYLCSVEGDRGAGYTFGSGTRLTVV.

This clonotype has a count of ten or more. The rearrangement joins TRBV25-1 to TRBJ1-2, with D possibly TRBD1 on 5 matching bases. In germline, CDR1 is MGHDK, CDR2 SYGVNS. The CDR3 extends over 13 amino acids. Between the trimmed V and J ends, which lost 4 bases and 8 bases, there was a span of 14 bases. CDR3 in DNA: TGTGCCAGCAGTGTGGAGAGGGGCAGGGGCTACACCTTC. It is translated as CASSVERGRGYTF.

The chain couples TRBV28 to TRBJ1-5, with TRBD1 as a possible D gene (5 bases). Germline V gene lookup returns CDR1 MDHEN and CDR2 SYDVKM. This CDR3 is 15 amino acids long. Trimming took 6 bases from V and 4 from J, leaving 16 bases between them. The CDR3 DNA reads TGTGCCAGCAGGCCTGGACGGTGGGGGAATCAGCCCCAGCATTTT. It translates to CASRPGRWGNQPQHF.

In its sample, this clonotype was seen many times. The chain uses TRBV7-9 and TRBJ2-7; D perhaps matches TRBD1 (5 bases). CDR3 length equals 13 residues. Germline CDR1 is SEHNR and CDR2 is FQNEAQ (reference sequence). V was pared by 4 bases and J by 2 bases, with 9 bases between. The CDR3 is CASSYDSTYEQYF. CDR3 sequence (DNA): TGTGCCAGCAGCTATGACAGCACCTACGAGCAGTACTTC.

This clonotype was recorded at least ten times. The chain carries TRBV7-2 and TRBJ2-2, with TRBD2 matching over 9 bases. Germline V gives CDR1 SGHTA, CDR2 FQGNSA. V was pared by 2 bases and J by 5 bases, with 3 bases of the junction left unmatched. This CDR3 region has 15 residues. In nucleotides, the CDR3 is TGTGCCAGCAGCTTATCTCTAGCGGGAACCGGGGAGCTGTTTTTT. It codes for CASSLSLAGTGELFF.

This clonotype was found a few times. A much more abundant neighbour one base away suggests this may be a read error. V gene TRBV11-3 combines with J gene TRBJ2-7; the match to TRBD1 covers 8 bases. CDR1 SGHNT and CDR2 YENEEA come from the germline V gene. V lost 7 bases and J lost 4; bases outside the gene matches: 9. There are 14 residues in the CDR3. CDR3 in DNA: TGTGCCAGCACCTTCGTGGGACAGGCGTACGAGCAGTACTTC. Its translation: CASTFVGQAYEQYF.

The rearrangement uses TRBV27 and TRBJ2-5; TRBD2 is a possible D gene (6 bases). The CDR3 has 13 amino acids. The V and J ends lost 10 bases and 5 bases respectively, with 17 bases between them. Germline V gene lookup returns CDR1 MNHEY and CDR2 SMNVEV (reference sequence). For the CDR3, the DNA is TGTGCCACCGGCCGAACTAGCTCGGAGACCCAGTACTTC. It specifies CATGRTSSETQYF.

In this sample, this clonotype turned up many times. V gene TRBV19 combines with J gene TRBJ1-5; D is ambiguous. The CDR3 has 15 residues. CDR1 and CDR2 from the germline V gene are LNHDA and SQIVND (reference sequence). Trimming took 2 bases from V and 6 from J, leaving 14 bases between them. Written as DNA, the CDR3 is TGTGCCAGTAGTATAAAGGTCGGAGCGGCTCAGCCCCAGCATTTT. Translation gives CASSIKVGAAQPQHF. Supplemented by reference TRBV19 and TRBJ1-5, the full variable domain reads DGGITQSPKYLFRKEGQNVTLSCEQNLNHDAMYWYRQDPGQGLRLIYYSQIVNDFQKGDIAEGYSVSREKKESFPLTVTSAQKNPTAFYLCASSIKVGAAQPQHFGDGTRLSIL.

The sample holds many counts of this clonotype. The chain is built from TRBV20-1 and TRBJ2-5, with a weak D call TRBD2 (5 bases). V gave up 3 bases and J gave up 5 bases, with 16 bases separating them. The CDR3 loop spans 14 amino acids. Looked up from germline, CDR1 is DFQATT and CDR2 is SNEGSKA (reference sequence). CDR3 in amino acids: CSARAPGKLETQYF. As DNA, the CDR3 is TGCAGTGCTAGGGCCCCGGGGAAGTTGGAGACCCAGTACTTC.